Only one count was recorded for the clone carrying this T cell receptor beta chain. Its antigen remains unknown. The data were taken from a study of cytomegalovirus exposure and HLA in healthy donors. Germline CDR1 reads MGHRA; CDR2 reads YSYEKL. The CDR3 runs 16 residues. The V end was cut by 1 base, the J end by 2 bases, with 13 bases between. Study-wide points: In a later analysis, V- and J-gene trimming of beta chains associated with a DCLRE1C missense variant, replicated independently. Roughly uniform depth of sequencing across donors was assumed in presence/absence analyses.

Each donor was nominally healthy when sampled (though unrecorded immune exposures were likely). PCR employed 60 Vbeta and 13 Jbeta primers. The method was immunoSEQ multiplex PCR; TCRdb's version includes in-frame clones alone and lacks a portion of them. Found here are 150,000 to 200,000 clones, 60% to 85% of them singletons; the top ten hold just over 3%. This clonotype was obtained from a middle-aged woman in good health and CMV-seronegative. The sample was PBMCs. The J gene is TRBJ2-3, the V gene TRBV4-1; D is possibly TRBD1 (6 bases). CDR3 DNA: TGCGCCAGCAGCCAAGGGACAGAATTCCTCACAGATACGCAGTATTTT. Its protein product is CASSQGTEFLTDTQYF.